This T cell receptor (beta chain) is from a study of CD8+ T cells in alopecia areata. The CDR3 runs 14 residues. The germline V and J ends were trimmed by 1 base and 4 bases, with 13 bases remaining between them. Germline V lookup: CDR1 SQVTM, CDR2 ANQGSEA. Extraction and reverse transcription of RNA yielded cDNA as the sequencing template. Profiling relied on immunoSEQ multiplex PCR, and the TCRdb table lists in-frame clones only, not all of them. The sample gives 150,000 or so clones, around 47% of which show up once; approximately 6.8% is in the top ten. This TCR came from a human donor with alopecia areata. The specimen was CD4+ T cells sorted from blood. V usage is TRBV29-1 and J usage is TRBJ1-1, with D perhaps matching TRBD1 (5 bases). CDR3 residues: CSVEAWGVSTEAFF. CDR3 in DNA: TGCAGCGTTGAAGCCTGGGGGGTCAGCACTGAAGCTTTCTTT.